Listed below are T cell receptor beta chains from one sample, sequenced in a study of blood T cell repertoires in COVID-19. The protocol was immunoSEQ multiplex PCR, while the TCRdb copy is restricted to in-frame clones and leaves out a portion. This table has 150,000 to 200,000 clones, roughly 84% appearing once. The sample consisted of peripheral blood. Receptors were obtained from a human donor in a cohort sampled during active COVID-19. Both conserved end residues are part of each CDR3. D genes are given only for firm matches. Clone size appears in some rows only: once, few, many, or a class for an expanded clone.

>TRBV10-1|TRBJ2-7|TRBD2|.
TGCGCCAGCAGCCCCTCCCGGGAGGTCACCGAGCAGTACTTC
CASSPSREVTEQYF
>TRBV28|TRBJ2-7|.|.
TGTGCCAGCAGTCCCCGGGGATCGGGGGAGCAGTACTTC
CASSPRGSGEQYF
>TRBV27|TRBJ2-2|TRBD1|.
TGTGCCAGCACCCCGGGGACAGGGACGGGGACCGGGGAGCTGTTTTTT
CASTPGTGTGTGELFF
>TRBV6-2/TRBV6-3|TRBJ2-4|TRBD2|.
TGTGCCAGCAGTTACTCGGGCGGGAGGACGTCTCTAGCCAAAAACATTCAGTACTTC
CASSYSGGRTSLAKNIQYF
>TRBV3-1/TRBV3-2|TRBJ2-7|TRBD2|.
TGTGCCAGCAGCCAAGTGGGGCGGGGGGGCGCCTACGAGCAGTACTTC
CASSQVGRGGAYEQYF
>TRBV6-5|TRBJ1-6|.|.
TGTGCCAGCAGCCGGGACACCTATAATTCACCCCTCCACTTT
CASSRDTYNSPLHF
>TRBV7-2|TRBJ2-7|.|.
TGTGCCAGCAGCTCCGTGGAGGTGGGGACCTACGAGCAGTACTTC
CASSSVEVGTYEQYF
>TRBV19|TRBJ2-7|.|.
TGTGCCAGTAGTATAGAGTCACAGGTGGGCGAGCAGTACTTC
CASSIESQVGEQYF
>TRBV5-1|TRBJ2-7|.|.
TGCGCCAGCAACATCGTCCCCTACGAGCAGTACTTC
CASNIVPYEQYF
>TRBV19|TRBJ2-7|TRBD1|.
TGTGCCAGTAGTGCGGGACAGGGGGATTCCTACGAGCAGTACTTC
CASSAGQGDSYEQYF
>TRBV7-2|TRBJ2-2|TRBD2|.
TGTGCCAGCAGCTTCCCGCCGGGACTAGCGTCGAACACCGGGGAGCTGTTTTTT
CASSFPPGLASNTGELFF
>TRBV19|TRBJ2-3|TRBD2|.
TGTGCCAGTAAGGAGACTAGCGGGACCCTGGGTGGGACGCAGTATTTT
CASKETSGTLGGTQYF
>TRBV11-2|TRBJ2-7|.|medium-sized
TGTGCCAGCCGAGTTGGCAGGGTAAGCTCCTACGAGCAGTACTTC
CASRVGRVSSYEQYF
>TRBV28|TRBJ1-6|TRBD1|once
TGTGCCAGCAGTTCGGACAGGACTAACCTCCACTTT
CASSSDRTNLHF
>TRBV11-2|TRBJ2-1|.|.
TGTGCCAGCAGCTTAGTGTACAGGGAATCGGATAATGAGCAGTTCTTC
CASSLVYRESDNEQFF